Listed below are T cell receptor beta chains from one sample, sequenced in a study of a mutant IDH1 vaccine in newly diagnosed glioma. TCRdb's copy holds only in-frame clones and misses some; the assay was immunoSEQ multiplex PCR. This sample has about 130,000 clones; about 80% occur once, and the top ten carry around 5.5%. No antigen is known for these receptors. The sample in question was PBMCs, obtained from a glioma patient whose treatment included an IDH1 peptide vaccine. Receptor source: a man aged 40-55 years with glioma. The CDR3 runs from the conserved cysteine through the conserved F or W. Fields, in order: V gene, clone size, D gene, J gene, CDR3 protein, CDR3 DNA. D genes are given only for firm matches. The size entry is marked missing in some rows and otherwise reads once, few, many or a size class.

TRBV7-2	NA	TRBD2	TRBJ2-3	CASSKGGFTDTQYF	TGTGCCAGCAGCAAGGGAGGGTTCACAGATACGCAGTATTTT
TRBV13	NA	TRBD1	TRBJ2-7	CASSIDRAEQYF	TGTGCCAGCAGCATAGACAGGGCCGAGCAGTACTTC
TRBV7-9	once	TRBD2	TRBJ2-5	CASSPGGGLKGMETQYF	TGTGCCAGCAGCCCCGGCGGGGGGCTCAAGGGGATGGAGACCCAGTACTTC
TRBV23-1	NA	TRBD2	TRBJ2-1	CASSQSQLAGGSYNEQFF	TGCGCCAGCAGTCAATCGCAGCTAGCGGGGGGATCCTACAATGAGCAGTTCTTC
TRBV7-2	NA	TRBD2	TRBJ2-5	CASSLAGGRATETQYF	TGTGCCAGCAGCTTAGCGGGTGGGAGGGCGACGGAGACCCAGTACTTC
TRBV7-2	once	NA	TRBJ2-1	CASSSPGLSYNEQFF	TGTGCCAGCAGCTCTCCCGGGCTCTCCTACAATGAGCAGTTCTTC
TRBV29-1	NA	TRBD2	TRBJ2-7	CSATIAGSYEQYF	TGCAGCGCCACCATAGCGGGGTCGTACGAGCAGTACTTC
TRBV7-8	NA	TRBD2	TRBJ2-1	CASRAPVAGVGEQFF	TGTGCCAGCAGGGCCCCAGTAGCGGGAGTGGGTGAGCAGTTCTTC
TRBV6-1	NA	NA	TRBJ1-5	CASRGGQGGQPQHF	TGTGCCAGCAGGGGGGGTCAGGGAGGTCAGCCCCAGCATTTT
TRBV28	NA	TRBD1	TRBJ1-5	CASSFRDSSNQPQHF	TGTGCCAGCAGTTTCAGGGACAGTAGCAATCAGCCCCAGCATTTT
TRBV6-5	NA	NA	TRBJ2-7	CASSFGDSYEQYF	TGTGCCAGCAGCTTCGGGGACTCCTACGAGCAGTACTTC
TRBV29-1	NA	TRBD2	TRBJ2-1	CSAEGIGGRGGYNEQFF	TGCAGCGCAGAAGGGATCGGGGGACGGGGGGGCTACAATGAGCAGTTCTTC
TRBV5-1	NA	NA	TRBJ2-1	CASSLEAGNNEQFF	TGCGCCAGCAGCTTGGAGGCAGGAAACAATGAGCAGTTCTTC
TRBV9	NA	NA	TRBJ2-2	CASSIAGTYTGELFF	TGTGCCAGCAGCATCGCCGGGACTTACACCGGGGAGCTGTTTTTT
TRBV10-1	NA	NA	TRBJ1-2	CASSEGGNNYGYTF	TGCGCCAGCAGTGAGGGCGGTAATAACTATGGCTACACCTTC
TRBV11-2	NA	NA	TRBJ1-1	CASSLERAANTEAFF	TGTGCCAGCAGCTTAGAGCGGGCAGCGAACACTGAAGCTTTCTTT
TRBV29-1	NA	NA	TRBJ1-2	CSVEGVWDYGYTF	TGCAGCGTTGAAGGGGTATGGGACTATGGCTACACCTTC
TRBV6-5	few	TRBD1	TRBJ2-3	CASRRQGRQYF	TGTGCCAGCAGGCGACAGGGGAGGCAGTATTTT
TRBV5-1	NA	TRBD2	TRBJ2-3	CASSLGGLENTQYF	TGCGCCAGCAGCTTGGGAGGACTAGAAAATACGCAGTATTTT
TRBV6-1	NA	NA	TRBJ1-5	CASTNAPGPQPQHF	TGTGCCAGCACCAACGCCCCGGGGCCTCAGCCCCAGCATTTT
TRBV9	NA	NA	TRBJ2-5	CASSVTGERRETQYF	TGTGCCAGCAGCGTAACGGGGGAGAGGCGGGAGACCCAGTACTTC
TRBV14	NA	TRBD1	TRBJ2-7	CASSPGQGREQYF	TGTGCCAGCAGCCCGGGACAGGGGAGGGAGCAGTACTTC
TRBV28	NA	NA	TRBJ2-3	CASTGGIDTQYF	TGTGCCAGCACCGGGGGCATAGATACGCAGTATTTT
TRBV25-1	NA	TRBD1	TRBJ1-6	CASRATGWAYNSPLHF	TGTGCCAGCAGGGCGACAGGGTGGGCCTATAATTCACCCCTCCACTTT
TRBV27	NA	NA	TRBJ1-1	CASSLRQKNTEAFF	TGTGCCAGCAGTTTGCGGCAAAAGAACACTGAAGCTTTCTTT
TRBV5-1	NA	NA	TRBJ1-3	CASSLNPPRFPTGNTIYF	TGCGCCAGCAGCTTGAACCCTCCCCGGTTCCCCACTGGAAACACCATATATTTT
TRBV5-4	once	TRBD1	TRBJ1-4	CASSVGTRTGNEKLFF	TGTGCCAGCAGCGTGGGGACCAGGACAGGGAATGAAAAACTGTTTTTT
TRBV6-6	NA	TRBD2	TRBJ2-5	CASRQTRQAGQETQYF	TGTGCCAGCAGGCAGACCCGACAAGCGGGGCAAGAGACCCAGTACTTC
TRBV30	NA	NA	TRBJ2-5	CAWSVSPGETQYF	TGTGCCTGGAGTGTATCCCCGGGGGAGACCCAGTACTTC
TRBV4-3	NA	NA	TRBJ2-1	CASSPRGRGWLGQFF	TGCGCCAGCAGCCCGAGGGGGCGGGGATGGCTGGGGCAGTTCTTC
TRBV5-4	NA	NA	TRBJ2-7	CASSLAGAGGAYEQYF	TGTGCCAGCAGCTTGGCCGGGGCAGGGGGGGCCTACGAGCAGTACTTC
TRBV6-1	NA	TRBD2	TRBJ2-5	CASSETSGGAETQYF	TGTGCCAGCAGTGAGACTAGCGGGGGGGCAGAGACCCAGTACTTC
TRBV15	NA	NA	TRBJ2-1	CATSRDGARVRDNEQFF	TGTGCCACCAGCAGAGATGGCGCCCGGGTGCGGGACAATGAGCAGTTCTTC
TRBV7-9	NA	TRBD1	TRBJ2-7	CASSLQRGGQGNSYEQYF	TGTGCCAGCAGCTTACAAAGGGGGGGACAGGGGAACTCCTACGAGCAGTACTTC
TRBV10-1	few	TRBD1	TRBJ1-2	CASSARQGAPDGYTF	TGCGCCAGCAGTGCCAGACAGGGAGCCCCAGATGGCTACACCTTC
TRBV11-2	NA	NA	TRBJ2-1	CASSSLMGGQVQFF	TGTGCCAGCAGCTCGCTCATGGGGGGCCAGGTGCAGTTCTTC
TRBV4-3	NA	NA	TRBJ2-7	CASSFRYGGFFSGAYEQYF	TGCGCCAGCAGCTTTCGCTACGGGGGTTTTTTTTCGGGGGCCTACGAGCAGTACTTC
TRBV21-1	once	NA	TRBJ2-5	CASSKPPSGKGPETQYF	TGTGCCAGCAGCAAACCGCCTAGCGGGAAGGGCCCAGAGACCCAGTACTTC
TRBV4-3	once	NA	TRBJ2-7	CASSQEVYSEQYF	TGCGCCAGCAGCCAAGAGGTCTATTCAGAGCAGTACTTC
TRBV5-1	NA	TRBD2	TRBJ2-1	CASSLTGTSGYNEQFF	TGCGCCAGCAGCTTGACCGGGACTAGCGGCTACAATGAGCAGTTCTTC
TRBV6-1	once	NA	TRBJ1-3	CASSEAPGNTIYF	TGTGCCAGCAGTGAAGCCCCAGGAAACACCATATATTTT
TRBV5-5	NA	NA	TRBJ2-1	CASSFEYNEQFF	TGTGCCAGCAGCTTTGAGTACAATGAGCAGTTCTTC
TRBV11-2	NA	NA	TRBJ1-3	CASSLGARGKKGNTIYF	TGTGCCAGCAGCTTAGGAGCGAGGGGGAAGAAAGGAAACACCATATATTTT
TRBV5-1	NA	NA	TRBJ2-7	CASSNDRTYEQYF	TGCGCCAGCTCTAATGACAGAACCTACGAGCAGTACTTC
TRBV9	NA	NA	TRBJ2-3	CASSKKSGPPHAQDTQYF	TGTGCCAGCAGCAAGAAATCCGGGCCCCCACACGCACAGGATACGCAGTATTTT
TRBV28	NA	NA	TRBJ1-5	CASSPYDRHQPQHF	TGTGCCAGCAGCCCTTATGACAGGCATCAGCCCCAGCATTTT
TRBV28	NA	NA	TRBJ2-5	CASSLVQETQYF	TGTGCCAGCAGTTTGGTACAAGAGACCCAGTACTTC
TRBV30	NA	NA	TRBJ1-3	CAWSGGLPSSGNTIYF	TGTGCCTGGAGTGGGGGACTCCCGAGCTCTGGAAACACCATATATTTT
TRBV15	once	NA	TRBJ1-5	CATSRDFLLNQPQHF	TGTGCCACCAGCAGAGATTTTCTCTTAAATCAGCCCCAGCATTTT
TRBV4-3	NA	TRBD2	TRBJ2-3	CASSQDRASGGAATDTQYF	TGCGCCAGCAGCCAAGACAGGGCTAGCGGGGGGGCCGCGACAGATACGCAGTATTTT
TRBV6-5	NA	NA	TRBJ1-2	CASSSGPPWGYTF	TGTGCCAGCAGTTCGGGTCCGCCTTGGGGCTACACCTTC
TRBV12-5	NA	TRBD2	TRBJ2-7	CASESGTSGSYEQYF	TGTGCTAGTGAGTCTGGGACTAGCGGTTCCTACGAGCAGTACTTC
TRBV5-1	NA	NA	TRBJ2-6	CASSLVGAWGANVLTF	TGCGCCAGCAGCTTGGTAGGGGCGTGGGGGGCCAACGTCCTGACTTTC
TRBV6-6	once	NA	TRBJ2-7	CASKRGFGQYF	TGTGCCAGCAAAAGGGGGTTTGGGCAGTACTTC
TRBV5-6	NA	TRBD1	TRBJ1-5	CASSSIGGGQPQHF	TGTGCCAGCAGCTCGATAGGGGGCGGTCAGCCCCAGCATTTT
TRBV7-6	NA	NA	TRBJ1-1	CASSLDSSEAFF	TGTGCCAGCAGCTTAGATTCGTCTGAAGCTTTCTTT
TRBV29-1	NA	NA	TRBJ2-5	CSVEVPGSEGETQYF	TGCAGCGTTGAAGTGCCGGGGAGTGAGGGAGAGACCCAGTACTTC
TRBV12-5	NA	NA	TRBJ1-6	CASGFSREGNSPLHF	TGTGCTAGTGGTTTTTCGAGGGAGGGGAATTCACCCCTCCACTTT
TRBV11-2	NA	NA	TRBJ1-4	CASSPTHRFNEKLFF	TGTGCCAGCAGCCCAACCCACAGGTTTAATGAAAAACTGTTTTTT
TRBV7-2	NA	NA	TRBJ2-2	CASSLLMGAGELFF	TGTGCCAGCAGCTTACTCATGGGGGCCGGGGAGCTGTTTTTT